These 25 T cell receptor beta chains were all obtained from the same sample, sequenced in a study of CD8 T cells in ankylosing spondylitis. TCRdb passed the 5' RACE reads through MiXCR, listing each CDR3 protein once. The repertoire includes roughly 190,000 distinct CDR3 sequences, roughly 13% of them detected once, and 15% to 20% sits in the top ten. The sample taken for sequencing was blood, either unsorted or a sorted T cell fraction (not recorded which). These receptors were taken from a male donor with ankylosing spondylitis or in good health (not recorded which).

This clonotype was counted a few times. The genes are TRBV2 and TRBJ2-4, with 8 positions matching TRBD2. Germline CDR1 SNHLY, CDR2 FYNNEI. The CDR3 runs to 16 residues. J gave up 1 base and V 3 bases, and 5 bases lay outside the gene matches. The CDR3 here is CASSDVASGAKNIQYF. For the CDR3, the DNA is TGTGCCAGCAGTGACGTAGCTAGCGGGGCCAAAAACATTCAGTACTTC.

This clonotype was seen a handful of times. The gene calls are TRBV9 and TRBJ1-6; possible D gene TRBD1, 6 bases. V was trimmed by 3 bases and J by 6 bases, leaving 13 bases between them. Germline lookup yields CDR1 SGDLS and CDR2 YYNGEE. The CDR3 is 15 amino acids. Written as DNA, the CDR3 is TGTGCCAGCAGCGCCCTGGGGGGCCTTAATTCACCCCTCCACTTT. It yields the protein CASSALGGLNSPLHF.

This clonotype was observed a few times. The chain links TRBV7-9 to TRBJ2-5; D not certain. The CDR3 length is 13 residues. CDR1 is SEHNR, CDR2 FQNEAQ, per germline (reference sequence). Trimming stripped 10 bases from V and 5 bases from J, with 17 bases between. CDR3 DNA: TGTGCCACCCTTTCCGGGTCCGCGGAGACCCAGTACTTC. Translating it yields CATLSGSAETQYF.

The J gene is TRBJ2-2, the V gene TRBV7-9; D is uncertain. Germline V gene sequence: CDR1 SEHNR, CDR2 FQNEAQ (reference sequence). This CDR3 has 12 amino acids. V was trimmed by 5 bases and J by 4 bases, leaving 5 bases between them. The CDR3 nucleotides read TGTGCCAGCAGCCGACTCACCGGGGAGCTGTTTTTT. As protein: CASSRLTGELFF.

This clonotype was detected a few times. The CDR3 spells CASSLSGTVVFF. In DNA, the CDR3 is TGTGCCAGCAGCTTGTCCGGGACAGTGGTTTTCTTT. The V and J genes are TRBV7-9 and TRBJ1-1; 7 bases agree with TRBD1. V was clipped by 3 bases and J by 13 bases; unmatched bases: 8. The germline V gene has CDR1 SEHNR and CDR2 FQNEAQ (reference sequence). This CDR3 is built from 12 residues.

This clonotype was recorded many times. The chain is built from TRBV5-1 and TRBJ1-1; D not certain. Germline CDR1 is SGHRS and CDR2 is YFSETQ. The germline V and J ends were trimmed by 0 bases and 0 bases, with 6 bases remaining between them. The CDR3 contains 14 residues. CDR3 sequence (DNA): TGCGCCAGCAGCTTGGAAGGTATGAACACTGAAGCTTTCTTT. Protein sequence: CASSLEGMNTEAFF.

This clonotype was counted only a few times. The chain carries TRBV6-1 and TRBJ2-3; 7 nucleotides line up with TRBD2. The ends lost 6 bases at V and 1 base at J; junction bases unmatched: 7. The CDR3 runs 15 residues. Looked up from germline, CDR1 is MNHNS and CDR2 is SASEGT. The DNA for the CDR3 is TGTGCCAGCAGCGAGAGCGGGGTACGCACAGATACGCAGTATTTT. This translates into CASSESGVRTDTQYF.

This chain connects TRBV27 to TRBJ2-1; no clear D. Germline loops: CDR1 MNHEY, CDR2 SMNVEV (reference sequence). The CDR3 is 15 residues long. Trimming removed 3 bases at V and 6 bases at J, with 15 bases between. CDR3 sequence: CASSFVSRTPNEQFF. CDR3 nucleotide sequence: TGTGCCAGCAGTTTTGTAAGCCGTACTCCCAATGAGCAGTTCTTC.

This clonotype was counted between two and nine times. The chain carries TRBV7-9 and TRBJ1-4; D gene unclear. In germline, CDR1 is SEHNR, CDR2 FQNEAQ (reference sequence). The CDR3 runs to 13 residues. The V end lost 5 bases, the J end lost 8 bases, and 12 bases lay between the germline ends. The CDR3 here is CASSPEGREKLFF. The CDR3 nucleotides read TGTGCCAGCAGCCCCGAAGGCCGGGAAAAACTGTTTTTT.

At least ten counts were recorded for this clonotype. J is TRBJ1-1 and V is TRBV5-1, with D maybe TRBD1 (5 bases). The ends were cut back, 1 base at V and 5 bases at J, with 9 bases in the middle. Germline values: CDR1 SGHRS, CDR2 YFSETQ. This CDR3 contains 13 residues. The CDR3 spells CASSLWGNTEAFF. CDR3 DNA sequence: TGCGCCAGCAGCTTGTGGGGGAATACTGAAGCTTTCTTT.

The DNA for the CDR3 is TGTGCCAGCAGTTCCGGGGGGCCGGAGGAGACCCAGTACTTC. This gives the protein CASSSGGPEETQYF. This chain uses TRBV12-3 or TRBV12-4 with TRBJ2-5; D may be TRBD2 (7 bases). V lost 4 bases to trimming and J lost 5 bases, with 14 bases between them. The CDR3 length is 14 residues.

This clonotype was detected a few times. V and J are TRBV20-1 and TRBJ1-6; D not certain. V was trimmed by 3 bases and J by 0 bases, leaving 9 bases between them. CDR1 and CDR2 from the germline V gene are DFQATT and SNEGSKA (reference sequence). The CDR3 extends over 15 amino acids. The CDR3 protein is CSASTANSYNSPLHF. In nucleotides, the CDR3 is TGCAGTGCTAGCACAGCCAACTCCTATAATTCACCCCTCCACTTT.

The chain uses TRBV18 and TRBJ1-2, with D possibly TRBD1 on 5 matching bases. Per germline, CDR1 KGHSH and CDR2 LQKENI. The CDR3 covers 15 residues. Trimming shortened V by 4 bases and J by 3 bases, and 15 bases separated the two germline ends. The CDR3 spells CASSLGHQRHYGYTF. The CDR3 region has the DNA TGTGCCAGCTCACTCGGACATCAACGACACTATGGCTACACCTTC.

V is TRBV10-3 and J is TRBJ2-7; D is perhaps TRBD1 or TRBD2 (7 bases each). CDR3 length equals 18 residues. Germline loops: CDR1 ENHRY, CDR2 SYGVKD. V lost 2 bases, J lost 0 bases, and 20 bases lay in between. The CDR3 loop reads CAISEPALRGGSSYEQYF. The CDR3, as DNA: TGTGCCATCAGTGAGCCTGCCCTCAGGGGGGGGAGCTCCTACGAGCAGTACTTC.

This clonotype was detected a few times. The chain joins TRBV7-9 to TRBJ2-1, with TRBD2 matching 13 bases. Trimming at V came to 3 bases and at J to 8 bases, leaving 4 bases not matched to a gene. Germline CDR1 and CDR2: SEHNR and FQNEAQ (reference sequence). This CDR3 is 15 amino acids long. The CDR3 region has the DNA TGTGCCAGCAGCTTGAGGACTAGCGGGAGTGATGAGCAGTTCTTC. It translates to CASSLRTSGSDEQFF.

This clonotype was seen only a few times. The chain carries TRBV5-1 and TRBJ2-5; a weak D match, TRBD2 (5 bases). Germline V gives CDR1 SGHRS, CDR2 YFSETQ. The CDR3 covers 14 residues. Trimming left V 0 bases short and J 5 bases short, with 11 bases between. CDR3: CASSLVGVGETQYF. CDR3 coding DNA: TGCGCCAGCAGCTTGGTGGGAGTCGGGGAGACCCAGTACTTC.

This clonotype came up many times. The J gene is TRBJ2-7, the V gene TRBV6-5, with 11 nucleotides matching TRBD2. Germline V CDR1 and CDR2: MNHEY, SVGAGI. V shed 3 bases, J shed 6 bases, and the junction held 7 bases outside the gene matches. This CDR3 has 15 residues. CDR3: CASSYPLAGGLEQYF. In DNA form, the CDR3 reads TGTGCCAGCAGTTATCCTCTAGCGGGAGGACTCGAGCAGTACTTC.

This clonotype was counted only a few times. The chain carries TRBV4-2 and TRBJ1-4, with D maybe TRBD1 (5 bases). The V and J ends lost 0 bases and 3 bases respectively, with 11 bases between them. The CDR3 is 16 residues long. The germline gives CDR1 LGHNA, CDR2 YNFKEQ. CDR3 bases: TGTGCCAGCAGCCAAGAGGAGGGGATGGCTAATGAAAAACTGTTTTTT. This gives the protein CASSQEEGMANEKLFF.

The V call is TRBV30, the J call TRBJ2-5; D is ambiguous. CDR1 is GTSNPN, CDR2 SVGIG, per germline (reference sequence). The CDR3 has 15 amino acids. The ends were cut back, 4 bases at V and 2 bases at J, with 17 bases in the middle. The CDR3 coding sequence is TGTGCCTGGACCCCCGGTGAGACATCTCAAGAGACCCAGTACTTC. Amino acid sequence: CAWTPGETSQETQYF.

This chain uses TRBV7-2 with TRBJ2-3; D ambiguous. This CDR3 is built from 14 residues. V was cut by 1 base and J by 4 bases, with 9 bases left in between. CDR1 and CDR2 (germline): SGHTA, FQGNSA. The CDR3 here is CASSLVFRPDTQYF. The DNA for the CDR3 is TGTGCCAGCAGCTTAGTTTTCAGGCCAGATACGCAGTATTTT.

V gene TRBV2 combines with J gene TRBJ1-1; TRBD1 is a possible D gene (5 bases). Deletions cut 7 bases from V and 4 bases from J, with 13 bases between. In germline, CDR1 is SNHLY, CDR2 FYNNEI. This CDR3 comprises 13 residues. In DNA, the CDR3 is TGTGCCAGCAACGCGGGGCGAGCCACTGAAGCTTTCTTT. Its protein product is CASNAGRATEAFF.

This clonotype appeared many times. The V call is TRBV5-1, the J call TRBJ1-5; 7 bases line up with TRBD1. This CDR3 contains 14 residues. V lost 3 bases and J lost 1; bases outside the gene matches: 1. Germline V gene data show CDR1 as SGHRS and CDR2 as YFSETQ. CDR3 region: CASSSGGSNQPQHF. CDR3 in DNA: TGCGCCAGCAGCTCAGGGGGAAGCAATCAGCCCCAGCATTTT.

This clonotype appeared many times. The V and J genes are TRBV12-3 or TRBV12-4 and TRBJ2-1; 9 bases map to TRBD2. Unmatched junction bases numbered 3, after V lost 6 bases and J lost 9 bases. This CDR3 contains 12 residues. The CDR3 region has the DNA TGTGCCAGCAGCATACTAGCGGGTGAGCAGTTCTTC. Its translation: CASSILAGEQFF.

V is TRBV12-3 or TRBV12-4 and J is TRBJ2-5; possible D gene TRBD1, 8 bases. CDR3 length: 15 amino acids. V was trimmed by 5 bases and J by 3 bases, leaving 16 bases between them. The CDR3 coding sequence is TGTGCCAGCAGTGCTACAGGGGGGGGTGAAGAGACCCAGTACTTC. Translation gives CASSATGGGEETQYF.

In this sample, this clonotype turned up a few times. The genes are TRBV6-1 and TRBJ2-5, with TRBD1 identical over 8 bases. This CDR3 is 18 amino acids long. Trimming at V came to 2 bases and at J to 0 bases, leaving 11 bases not matched to a gene. CDR1 and CDR2 (germline): MNHNS, SASEGT. The CDR3 DNA sequence: TGTGCCAGCAGTGAAAGGACAGGGACCATCGGGTACCAAGAGACCCAGTACTTC. It specifies CASSERTGTIGYQETQYF.